The 28 T cell receptor beta chains presented below share a single source sample, sequenced in a study of blood T cell repertoires in COVID-19. Produced via immunoSEQ multiplex PCR; TCRdb's table is partial and in-frame only. This sample has over 200,000 clones, with almost 85% found just once. Sequencing was carried out using peripheral blood. All receptors come from a woman aged 45 to 65 with active or convalescent COVID-19.

This sequence joins TRBV18 and TRBJ1-1, with 8 bases aligning to TRBD1. CDR1 is KGHSH, CDR2 LQKENI, per germline. This CDR3 has 16 residues. V dropped 2 bases and J dropped 1; count of bases not matched to a gene: 6. CDR3 DNA sequence: TGTGCCAGCTCACCATACAGGGGGTCGTCGAACACTGAAGCTTTCTTT. Its translation is CASSPYRGSSNTEAFF.

V and J are TRBV28 and TRBJ1-2; 7 bases align to TRBD1. There are 14 residues in the CDR3. V dropped 3 bases and J dropped 5; count of bases not matched to a gene: 6. Germline CDR1 MDHEN, CDR2 SYDVKM. CDR3 amino acids: CASSFRGRIYGYTF. The CDR3 DNA is TGTGCCAGCAGTTTTAGGGGGCGCATATATGGCTACACCTTC.

The chain links TRBV5-1 to TRBJ2-3; a weak D match, TRBD2 (5 bases). The ends were cut back, 4 bases at V and 4 bases at J, with 16 bases in the middle. The CDR3 has 15 residues. Per germline, CDR1 SGHRS and CDR2 YFSETQ. In DNA form, the CDR3 reads TGCGCCAGCAGCGTGCCCCAGCAACTAGCAGATACGCAGTATTTT. Its protein is CASSVPQQLADTQYF.

This clone was observed many times. Written as DNA, the CDR3 is TGTGCCACCAGTGATTTCCTACAGGATGAGCAGTTCTTC. Its protein product is CATSDFLQDEQFF. V gene TRBV24-1 combines with J gene TRBJ2-1, with D possibly matching TRBD1 (5 bases). The V and J ends lost 1 base and 8 bases respectively, with 8 bases between them. In germline, CDR1 is KGHDR, CDR2 SFDVKD. The CDR3 is made up of 13 amino acids.

This clone is labeled medium-sized. The chain combines TRBV28 with TRBJ2-7; the D gene is possibly TRBD2 (5 bases). Per germline, CDR1 MDHEN and CDR2 SYDVKM. The V end was cut by 9 bases, the J end by 0 bases, with 15 bases between. This CDR3 contains 14 residues. CDR3 nucleotide sequence: TGTGCCAGTGAGGAGGCATCTAGCTCCTACGAGCAGTACTTC. It specifies CASEEASSSYEQYF.

The J gene is TRBJ2-5, the V gene TRBV5-4; 7 positions match TRBD1. J was trimmed by 1 base and V by 6 bases; bases with no gene match: 6. Looked up from germline, CDR1 is SGHNT and CDR2 is YYREEE (reference sequence). This CDR3 has 14 amino acids. CDR3 sequence (DNA): TGTGCCAGCACCACGACAGGGATCCAAGAGACCCAGTACTTC. Its protein is CASTTTGIQETQYF.

This clone appeared a few times. The chain links TRBV30 to TRBJ2-1; TRBD1 or TRBD2 may be the D gene (5 bases each). The CDR3 consists of 15 residues. From germline, CDR1 is GTSNPN and CDR2 SVGIG (reference sequence). V was trimmed by 5 bases and J by 0 bases, leaving 14 bases between them. Here the CDR3 DNA reads TGTGCCTGGGGGGGTACTACGGGCTCCTACAATGAGCAGTTCTTC. Its translation is CAWGGTTGSYNEQFF.

Only one count was recorded for this clone. The chain has TRBV14 and TRBJ1-2, with D perhaps matching TRBD1 (6 bases). Deletions cut 4 bases from V and 4 bases from J, with 13 bases between. Germline CDR1 and CDR2: SGHDN and FVKESK. The CDR3 totals 14 residues. The CDR3 nucleotides are TGTGCCAGCAGCCCCGGACAGAATCTCTATGGCTACACCTTC. This gives the protein CASSPGQNLYGYTF.

This rearrangement joins TRBV7-3 to TRBJ2-3; D remains ambiguous. This CDR3 has 13 amino acids. V was clipped by 5 bases and J by 2 bases, with 8 bases between them. Germline V gene lookup returns CDR1 SGHTA and CDR2 FQGTGA. CDR3 in DNA: TGTGCCAGCAGCCAGGCCTACACAGATACGCAGTATTTT. Its protein product is CASSQAYTDTQYF.

This chain uses TRBV5-1 with TRBJ1-2; no definite D call. The CDR3 length is 12 residues. Trimming left V 4 bases short and J 3 bases short, with 7 bases between. Germline CDR1 SGHRS, CDR2 YFSETQ. The CDR3 DNA reads TGCGCCAGCAGCCCCGGGGACTATGGCTACACCTTC. Protein sequence: CASSPGDYGYTF.

The V gene is TRBV5-1, the J gene TRBJ1-1; unclear D gene. Germline V lookup: CDR1 SGHRS, CDR2 YFSETQ. Trimming removed 0 bases at V and 3 bases at J, with 6 bases between. The CDR3 sequence is 13 residues long. This CDR3 is CASSLVSDTEAFF. The CDR3 nucleotides read TGCGCCAGCAGCTTGGTTAGCGACACTGAAGCTTTCTTT.

This clone was detected once. The J gene is TRBJ2-7, the V gene TRBV7-2, with D possibly TRBD1 on 5 matching bases. This CDR3 spans 15 amino acids. In germline, CDR1 is SGHTA, CDR2 FQGNSA. V lost 5 bases and J lost 6, with 20 bases in between. CDR3 in DNA: TGTGCCAGCAGCCTCATGGGGCAGGGCTCCGCCGAGCAGTACGTC. This translates into CASSLMGQGSAEQYV.

V gene TRBV5-5 combines with J gene TRBJ2-1; TRBD2 is a possible D gene (5 bases). V lost 2 bases, J lost 2 bases, and 8 bases lay in between. There are 14 residues in the CDR3. Germline values: CDR1 SGHKS, CDR2 YYEKEE (reference sequence). The chain's CDR3 is CASSLAAPYNEQFF. CDR3 nucleotide sequence: TGTGCCAGCAGCTTAGCGGCCCCCTACAATGAGCAGTTCTTC.

This rearrangement joins TRBV5-4 to TRBJ1-5, with TRBD1 matching over 9 bases. The CDR3 sequence is 14 residues long. Germline V CDR1 and CDR2: SGHNT, YYREEE (reference sequence). V shed 2 bases and J 5 bases; nucleotides not matched to a gene: 2. CDR3 coding DNA: TGTGCCAGCAGCTTCGACAGGGGGGATCAGCCCCAGCATTTT. This translates into CASSFDRGDQPQHF.

Note on this clone: At the DNA level, this CDR3 is encoded by other sequences in the same sample as well. V is TRBV6-5 and J is TRBJ1-2; TRBD1 is a possible D gene (5 bases). V was cut by 2 bases and J by 4 bases, with 8 bases left in between. Germline V lookup: CDR1 MNHEY, CDR2 SVGAGI. CDR3 length: 13 residues. The CDR3 nucleotides are TGTGCCAGCAGTTACCAGGGAGGCTATGGCTACACCTTC. It is translated as CASSYQGGYGYTF.

This rearrangement joins TRBV5-1 to TRBJ1-2; D may be TRBD1 (5 bases). V was clipped by 0 bases and J by 4 bases, with 16 bases between them. The length of the CDR3 is 16 residues. Germline CDR1 SGHRS, CDR2 YFSETQ. Here the CDR3 reads CASSLAGAGGSYGYTF. CDR3 nucleotide sequence: TGCGCCAGCAGCTTGGCGGGTGCGGGGGGATCCTATGGCTACACCTTC.

This clone showed up just a few times. The chain employs TRBV28 and TRBJ1-6, with D uncertain. This CDR3 spans 13 amino acids. Germline loops: CDR1 MDHEN, CDR2 SYDVKM. Trimming pared 1 base from V and 8 bases from J, leaving 6 bases between. The CDR3 coding sequence is TGTGCCAGCAGTTTATCGTTAGATTCACCCCTCCACTTT. Protein product: CASSLSLDSPLHF.

The gene calls are TRBV6-5 and TRBJ1-2; D gene ambiguous. Per the germline V gene, CDR1 is MNHEY and CDR2 is SVGAGI. V was cut by 6 bases and J by 4 bases, with 12 bases left in between. The CDR3 is made up of 13 amino acids. The CDR3 coding sequence is TGTGCCAGCAGCCTCCAGGTTTCCTATGGCTACACCTTC. Translated: CASSLQVSYGYTF.

The J gene is TRBJ2-7, the V gene TRBV5-6; a weak D match, TRBD2 (6 bases). CDR3 length: 14 amino acids. Germline V CDR1 and CDR2: SGHDT, YYEEEE. The ends were cut back, 4 bases at V and 6 bases at J, with 17 bases in the middle. CDR3 DNA sequence: TGTGCCAGCAGCCCGGGAGCAGGGACGGTCGAGCAGTACTTC. Encoded protein: CASSPGAGTVEQYF.

The V gene is TRBV21-1, the J gene TRBJ2-2; TRBD2 reflects the table's D call only, with no check against the DNA. TRBV21-1 is flagged as a pseudogene. This CDR3 region has 15 residues. The chain's CDR3 is CATGRREGPAGELFF. In nucleotides, the CDR3 is TGTGCCACCGGGCGGCGGGAGGGCCCGGCCGGGGAGCTGTTTTTT.

The chain combines TRBV10-2 with TRBJ2-7; D unresolved. The CDR3 contains 14 residues. V lost 0 bases and J lost 3, with 9 bases in between. CDR1 and CDR2 (germline): WSHSY, SAAADI. CDR3 amino acids: CASSESPQYYEQYF. DNA for the CDR3: TGCGCCAGCAGTGAGTCTCCTCAGTACTACGAGCAGTACTTC.

This clone was detected only a few times. The chain links TRBV28 to TRBJ2-7; D is undetermined. The CDR3 sequence is 12 residues long. V gave up 4 bases and J gave up 4 bases, with 8 bases separating them. CDR1 is MDHEN, CDR2 SYDVKM, per germline. The CDR3 bases are TGTGCCAGCAGTTCCCTCTATTACGAGCAGTACGTC. Its translation is CASSSLYYEQYV.

The chain employs TRBV28 and TRBJ1-2; the D is unclear. The germline V gene encodes CDR1 MDHEN and CDR2 SYDVKM. This CDR3 spans 14 amino acids. V lost 8 bases and J 4 bases, leaving 17 bases between the germline ends. The CDR3 region is CASAPAGRVYGYTF. The CDR3 DNA is TGTGCCAGCGCCCCGGCGGGCCGCGTCTATGGCTACACCTTC.

The chain joins TRBV2 to TRBJ2-3; possible D gene TRBD1, 5 bases. Deletions cut 2 bases from V and 6 bases from J, with 15 bases between. Per the germline V gene, CDR1 is SNHLY and CDR2 is FYNNEI. CDR3 size: 15 residues. The CDR3 region is CASSESSGSRDTQYF. The CDR3 DNA sequence: TGTGCCAGCAGTGAATCATCAGGGTCAAGGGATACGCAGTATTTT.

This chain connects TRBV5-6 to TRBJ2-7; the D gene is possibly TRBD2 (6 bases). Trimming cost V 4 bases and J 4 bases, with 21 bases left between them. CDR1 SGHDT and CDR2 YYEEEE come from the germline V gene. The CDR3 covers 16 residues. Here the CDR3 DNA reads TGTGCCAGCAGCCCCCTTCGGAGGTCGGGGAGGTACGAGCAGTACGTC. It yields the protein CASSPLRRSGRYEQYV.

V is TRBV2 and J is TRBJ1-5; 8 bases are a match to TRBD1. This CDR3 comprises 15 residues. Germline lookup yields CDR1 SNHLY and CDR2 FYNNEI. The J segment lost 2 bases and the V segment lost 1 base, leaving 1 base of the junction unmatched. The CDR3 DNA sequence: TGTGCCAGCAGTGAAGGGGGACAGGGCAATCAGCCCCAGCATTTT. It is translated as CASSEGGQGNQPQHF.

The rearrangement uses TRBV19 and TRBJ2-6; the D is unclear. The germline V gene has CDR1 LNHDA and CDR2 SQIVND (reference sequence). This CDR3 has 14 amino acids. Trimming took 8 bases from V and 0 from J, leaving 8 bases between them. CDR3 nucleotides: TGTGCCAGTCTACAGAGCTCTGGGGCCAACGTCCTGACTTTC. This translates into CASLQSSGANVLTF.

This clone was counted between two and nine times. The rearrangement links TRBV19 to TRBJ2-3; D may be TRBD2 (5 bases). The CDR3 totals 13 residues. V was clipped by 0 bases and J by 10 bases, with 11 bases between them. Germline-derived CDR1 and CDR2 are LNHDA and SQIVND (reference sequence). The CDR3 loop is CASSIDLGSSQYF. The CDR3 nucleotides read TGTGCCAGTAGTATAGATTTGGGGAGTTCGCAGTATTTT.